This T cell receptor (beta chain) emerged from a study of CD8+CD57+ T cells in acquired aplastic anemia. Study summary: Sorted CD4+ and CD8+ cells gave a mean 3.2 ug DNA, range roughly 0.19 to 30 ug.

All patients picked for sequencing had shown, by flow cytometry, an expansion of CD8+CD57+ cells. Diagnosis of severe acquired aplastic anemia applied to all patients. Study-wide findings and caveats: The study identified more than 25 CD8+ CDR3 sequences shared by patients and controls.

CDR3 length: 15 amino acids. The germline CDR1 and CDR2 sequences are LNHDA and SQIVND (reference sequence). Unmatched junction bases numbered 8, after V lost 5 bases and J lost 9 bases. Genomic DNA, serving as template, underwent TCR beta VDJ and CDR3 profiling. Each CDR3 protein is one row after TCRdb ran MiXCR on the reads. This table holds under 200,000 distinct CDR3 sequences, less than 60% found once. A note on this clonotype: No antigen is known for it.

This TCR came from a human donor with aplastic anemia. The sample comprised sorted CD4+, CD8+, or CD8+CD57+ T cells (not recorded which) from PBMCs. The rearrangement uses TRBV19 and TRBJ1-6; 9 bases map to TRBD1. DNA of the CDR3: TGTGCCAGTAGTCCCTGGACAGGGGCGCGTTCACCCCTCCACTTT. This encodes CASSPWTGARSPLHF.